These 30 T cell receptor beta chains share one sample of origin, sequenced in a study of T cells in women clearing cervical HPV infection. Clones were read by immunoSEQ multiplex PCR, and TCRdb kept only the in-frame ones, dropping some. The sample includes fewer than 50,000 clones. The sample comprised blood buffy coat. Source of these receptors: a woman between 18 and 70 years old with a cervical HPV16 infection that either progressed to CIN3+ or cleared (not recorded which).

About this clone: Relative to the germline gene, one junction end is altered; a read error may explain this. From the germline J gene comes the end of the CDR3, since the read stops 3 residues before it. V usage is TRBV4-2 and J usage is TRBJ2-3; TRBD2 matches at 10 bases. CDR3 length: 17 residues. Germline V gene lookup returns CDR1 LGHNA and CDR2 YNFKEQ. The CDR3 loop is CASRERLAGGGTDTQYF. CDR3 bases read: TGCGCCAGCAGGGAGCGATTAGCGGGAGGCGGCACAGATACG.

A remark on this clone: The read comes to an end 3 residues before the CDR3 does, leaving the germline J gene to fill in the end. The chain combines TRBV11-2 with TRBJ2-1; D possibly corresponds to TRBD2 (6 bases). The germline V gene has CDR1 SGHAT and CDR2 FQNNGV. The CDR3 totals 15 residues. V lost 0 bases and J lost 9, with 15 bases in between. The sequenced CDR3 bases are TGTGCCAGCAGCTTAGAGCCTAGCGCCACGGGTGAG. Translating gives CASSLEPSATGE. The full CDR3 is CASSLEPSATGEQFF. The variable domain in full, completed from reference TRBV11-2 and TRBJ2-1, reads EAGVAQSPRYKIIEKRQSVAFWCNPISGHATLYWYQQILGQGPKLLIQFQNNGVVDDSQLPKDRFSAERLKGVDSTLKIQPAKLEDSAVYLCASSLEPSATGEQFFGPGTRLTVL.

As for this clone: The missing CDR3 end, 3 residues past where the read stops, is filled in from the germline J gene. The V and J genes are TRBV10-2 and TRBJ1-6; D is perhaps TRBD1 (5 bases). V was cut by 3 bases and J by 7 bases, with 22 bases left in between. The CDR3 sequence is 18 residues long. Germline CDR1 is WSHSY and CDR2 is SAAADI. The CDR3 is CASSEKGQGLGGNSPLHF. CDR3 bases read: TGCGCCAGCAGTGAAAAGGGGCAGGGTCTCGGGGGGAATTCACCC.

About this clone: The CDR3 is cut off 3 residues early in the read; its end comes from the germline J gene. The chain has TRBV10-3 and TRBJ1-5; 10 positions agree with TRBD1. Germline CDR1 and CDR2: ENHRY and SYGVKD. The CDR3 contains 13 residues. Unmatched junction bases numbered 5, after V lost 10 bases and J lost 5 bases. The CDR3 here is CASTGTGDQPQHF. Partial CDR3 DNA: TGTGCCAGCACCGGGACAGGGGATCAGCCC.

A remark on this clone: The read terminates 3 residues before the CDR3 end, so the remaining end is supplied by the germline J gene. The chain combines TRBV5-1 with TRBJ2-5; 7 bases line up with TRBD2. CDR1 SGHRS and CDR2 YFSETQ come from the germline V gene. After removal of 4 bases from V and 1 base from J, the junction contained 7 bases not matched to a gene. The CDR3 consists of 15 residues. The CDR3 reads CASSLGGKLQETQYF. CDR3 DNA (partial): TGCGCCAGCAGCCTCGGGGGGAAGCTCCAAGAGACC.

A word on this clone: The read ends 3 residues early relative to the CDR3; the germline J gene fills the gap. The chain is built from TRBV20-1 and TRBJ2-5; D is unresolved. From germline, CDR1 is DFQATT and CDR2 SNEGSKA (reference sequence). The CDR3 is made up of 14 amino acids. The V and J ends lost 2 bases and 5 bases respectively, with 15 bases between them. CDR3 residues: CSARLLRWAETQYF. CDR3 DNA, as far as it was read: TGCAGTGCTAGACTATTAAGGTGGGCCGAGACC.

In the case of this clone: The read is 3 residues too short to cover the CDR3 end, so that end is filled in from the germline J gene. The chain is built from TRBV3-1 (or the pseudogene TRBV3-2) and TRBJ2-7; 7 nucleotides line up with TRBD1. V was pared by 3 bases and J by 1 base, with 6 bases of the junction left unmatched. The CDR3 contains 15 residues. Germline V gene lookup returns CDR1 LGHDT and CDR2 YNNKEL (reference sequence). The DNA read from the CDR3 is TGTGCCAGCAGCCATCCTGGGACAGAATCCTACGAG. The encoded protein is CASSHPGTESYE. In full, the CDR3 reads CASSHPGTESYEQYF.

For this clone: The CDR3 extends 3 residues past the end of the read, so its final part is completed from the germline J gene. The chain recombines TRBV19 with TRBJ2-7; 7 bases are shared with TRBD2. V lost 7 bases, J lost 2 bases, and 8 bases stayed unmatched. Germline V gene data show CDR1 as LNHDA and CDR2 as SQIVND (reference sequence). The CDR3 has 14 amino acids. The part of the CDR3 DNA that was read is TGTGCCAGTACCAATGGGGGGGACGCCTACGAG. Translated: CASTNGGDAYE. The CDR3 as a whole reads CASTNGGDAYEQYF. Full variable domain (outside the CDR3, taken from reference TRBV19 and TRBJ2-7): DGGITQSPKYLFRKEGQNVTLSCEQNLNHDAMYWYRQDPGQGLRLIYYSQIVNDFQKGDIAEGYSVSREKKESFPLTVTSAQKNPTAFYLCASTNGGDAYEQYFGPGTRLTVT.

With respect to this clone: At one end, the junction sequence differs from germline, possibly due to a read error. The observed sequence ends 3 residues before the CDR3 terminus, with the missing tail filled in from the germline J gene. The chain employs TRBV6-1 and TRBJ2-3; no reliable D call. CDR1 is MNHNS and CDR2 is SASEGT in the germline V gene. CDR3 size: 15 residues. The CDR3 DNA, read in part, is TGTGCCAGCAGTGTCATAGGAAGCAGCACAGACACG. This sequence encodes CASSVIGSSTDT. The whole CDR3 region reads CASSVIGSSTDTQYF.

About this clone: The read finishes 3 residues shy of the CDR3 end, and the germline J gene is used to complete it. The gene calls are TRBV19 and TRBJ1-6; tentatively, D is TRBD1 (5 bases). Germline assignment: CDR1 LNHDA and CDR2 SQIVND (reference sequence). This CDR3 region has 15 residues. The V end was cut by 1 base, the J end by 7 bases, with 11 bases between. CDR3 amino acids: CASSIGTRPNSPLHF. The DNA read from the CDR3 is TGTGCCAGTAGTATAGGGACAAGACCAAATTCACCC.

In regard to this clone: Read sequence stops 3 residues before the CDR3 end, and the germline J gene provides the missing end. This chain uses TRBV10-3 with TRBJ1-1; D possibly corresponds to TRBD1 (5 bases). The germline V gene has CDR1 ENHRY and CDR2 SYGVKD. This CDR3 is 14 amino acids long. V was shortened by 5 bases and J by 0 bases, with 10 bases between the two germline ends. Here the CDR3 reads CAISPDRLNTEAFF. The sequenced part of the CDR3 DNA is TGTGCCATCAGTCCAGACAGATTGAACACTGAA.

Comments on this clone: Read sequence stops 3 residues before the CDR3 end, and the germline J gene provides the missing end. The rearrangement links TRBV5-5 to TRBJ1-5; D is unresolved. The CDR3 has 15 residues. Trimming pared 4 bases from V and 3 bases from J, leaving 14 bases between. CDR1 and CDR2 from the germline V gene are SGHKS and YYEKEE (reference sequence). The part of the CDR3 DNA that was read is TGTGCCAGCAGCCCCCACACAGAATTCAATCAGCCC. This codes for CASSPHTEFNQP. The whole CDR3 is CASSPHTEFNQPQHF.

As regards this clone: The observed sequence ends 3 residues before the CDR3 terminus, with the missing tail filled in from the germline J gene. The chain combines TRBV20-1 with TRBJ2-7, with a weak D call TRBD1 (8 bases). V lost 0 bases and J lost 4, with 28 bases in between. Germline V gene data show CDR1 as DFQATT and CDR2 as SNEGSKA (reference sequence). The CDR3 loop spans 19 amino acids. The sequenced part of the CDR3 DNA is TGCAGTGCTAGAGATCCCCGCACAGGGGGAGGGCTAGCGAAATACGAG. Translating gives CSARDPRTGGGLAKYE. The full CDR3 sequence reads CSARDPRTGGGLAKYEQYF.

Remarks on this clone: From the germline J gene comes the end of the CDR3, since the read stops 3 residues before it. The V and J genes are TRBV6-1 and TRBJ1-1; 7 bases fit TRBD1. The CDR3 is 15 amino acids. The trim removed 6 bases at V and 0 bases at J, leaving 7 bases unmatched. Germline lookup yields CDR1 MNHNS and CDR2 SASEGT. CDR3 in amino acids: CASREQGTVNTEAFF. CDR3 DNA, as far as it was read: TGTGCCAGCAGGGAACAGGGGACGGTGAACACTGAA.

Worth noting for this clone: The sequenced fragment ends 3 residues before the CDR3 boundary, so the rest is inferred from the germline J gene. The chain joins TRBV12-3 or TRBV12-4 to TRBJ1-4, with D unclear. This CDR3 is 11 amino acids long. Trimming removed 3 bases at V and 8 bases at J, with 4 bases between. Partial CDR3 DNA: TGTGCCAGCAGTTTCCGGGAAAAA. Protein sequence: CASSFREK. The CDR3 as a whole reads CASSFREKLFF.

With respect to this clone: The read stops 3 residues short of the end of the CDR3; the missing end is completed from the germline J gene. This sequence joins TRBV18 and TRBJ2-3; 7 bases match TRBD2. V lost 3 bases, J lost 4 bases, and 10 bases stayed unmatched. The germline V gene encodes CDR1 KGHSH and CDR2 LQKENI. This CDR3 has 16 amino acids. CDR3 residues: CASSPAWTRAPDTQYF. CDR3 DNA (partial): TGTGCCAGCTCACCCGCCTGGACTAGGGCCCCAGATACG.

Concerning this clone: The read terminates 3 residues before the CDR3 end, so the remaining end is supplied by the germline J gene. The chain uses TRBV5-1 and TRBJ2-5; 9 bases fit TRBD1. V lost 7 bases, J lost 1 base, and 11 bases stayed unmatched. This CDR3 is built from 16 residues. CDR1 SGHRS and CDR2 YFSETQ come from the germline V gene. CDR3 region: CASSRAGTGPQETQYF. CDR3 bases read: TGCGCCAGCTCCCGGGCGGGGACAGGGCCCCAAGAGACC.

The DNA read from the CDR3 is TGTGCCAGCAGTGTGGCTAGCGGGAGCTACGAG. Protein: CASSVASGSYE. The full CDR3 protein reads CASSVASGSYEQYF. The chain carries TRBV6-4 and TRBJ2-7, with 10 bases matching TRBD2. The CDR3 is cut off 3 residues early in the read; its end comes from the germline J gene. The CDR3 length is 14 residues. The ends lost 4 bases at V and 3 bases at J; junction bases unmatched: 3. Germline assignment: CDR1 MRHNA and CDR2 SNTAGT.

As to this clone: The read ends 3 residues shy of where the CDR3 ends; the end is completed using the germline J gene. This rearrangement joins TRBV5-1 to TRBJ2-3; D is possibly TRBD2 (6 bases). The CDR3 covers 14 residues. Germline CDR1 SGHRS, CDR2 YFSETQ. The chain's CDR3 is CASSSSGRSETQYF. Partial CDR3 DNA: TGCGCCAGCAGCTCCTCAGGGAGGTCGGAGACG.

With respect to this clone: The sequence runs out 3 residues before the end of the CDR3; the remainder is reconstructed from the germline J gene. The chain carries TRBV30 and TRBJ2-6; 7 nucleotides align to TRBD1. The CDR3 contains 15 residues. J gave up 2 bases and V 5 bases, and 6 bases lay outside the gene matches. Germline V gene lookup returns CDR1 GTSNPN and CDR2 SVGIG (reference sequence). The CDR3 is CAWGYRGAGANVLTF. The DNA read from the CDR3 is TGTGCCTGGGGATACAGGGGCGCTGGGGCCAACGTC.

Partial CDR3 DNA: TGCAGTGCTAGGCACCGGGACAGGGGGCCCGCCGGGGAG. This translates into CSARHRDRGPAGE. The whole CDR3 region reads CSARHRDRGPAGELFF. This chain links TRBV20-1 with TRBJ2-2; 12 nucleotides align to TRBD1. The read falls 3 residues short of the CDR3 end, and the missing part is taken from the germline J gene. Germline assignment: CDR1 DFQATT and CDR2 SNEGSKA (reference sequence). V shed 3 bases and J 6 bases; nucleotides not matched to a gene: 8. The CDR3 consists of 16 residues.

CDR3 in amino acids: CASSSVAGDNEQFF. Incomplete CDR3 DNA: TGTGCCAGCAGTTCAGTAGCGGGTGACAATGAG. The chain links TRBV6-2 or TRBV6-3 to TRBJ2-1, with TRBD2 identical over 7 bases. The read is 3 residues too short to cover the CDR3 end, so that end is filled in from the germline J gene. Germline V gene sequence: CDR1 MNHEY, CDR2 SVGEGT. This CDR3 spans 14 amino acids. V lost 4 bases to trimming and J lost 5 bases; unmatched junction nucleotides: 5.

Concerning this clone: Other DNA sequences in this specimen translate into the identical CDR3. The CDR3 reads CASSFRGETQYF. Incomplete CDR3 DNA: TGTGCCAGCAGTTTTCGGGGGGAGACC. The chain uses TRBV27 and TRBJ2-5, with a possible D match to TRBD2 (6 bases). The CDR3 end lies 3 residues beyond the end of the read and is filled in from the germline J gene. The ends were cut back, 3 bases at V and 5 bases at J, with 7 bases in the middle. The CDR3 has 12 residues. CDR1 MNHEY and CDR2 SMNVEV come from the germline V gene (reference sequence).

The covered CDR3 bases are TGTGCCAGCAGCGAACAGGGGTACTCCTACAATGAG. The encoded protein is CASSEQGYSYNE. Given in full, the CDR3 is CASSEQGYSYNEQFF. The genes are TRBV6-1 and TRBJ2-1, with 7 bases matching TRBD1. The read ends 3 residues shy of where the CDR3 ends; the end is completed using the germline J gene. CDR3 length: 15 residues. Unmatched junction bases numbered 5, after V lost 6 bases and J lost 0 bases. Germline V CDR1 and CDR2: MNHNS, SASEGT.

Details on this clone: Sequencing ends 3 residues short of the CDR3 end; the germline J gene provides the rest. The chain combines TRBV20-1 with TRBJ2-7; the match to TRBD2 covers 9 bases. The V segment lost 1 base and the J segment 4 bases; nucleotides outside the gene matches: 8. The CDR3 is 15 residues long. Germline-derived CDR1 and CDR2 are DFQATT and SNEGSKA (reference sequence). CDR3 DNA (partial): TGCAGTGCTAGAGGAGATAGCGGGAGCGTGTACGAG. This sequence encodes CSARGDSGSVYE. The whole CDR3 region reads CSARGDSGSVYEQYF.

To note about this clone: One end of the junction does not line up with germline, which may come from a read error. The CDR3 end is not reached by the read, which stops 3 residues before it; the germline J gene fills it in. Other DNA sequences in this specimen translate into the identical CDR3. The chain carries TRBV20-1 and TRBJ1-3; tentative D call: TRBD1 (5 bases). Germline CDR1 reads DFQATT; CDR2 reads SNEGSKA (reference sequence). The CDR3 runs 14 residues. CDR3 in amino acids: CSARDTGPGNTIYF. CDR3 DNA, as far as it was read: TGCAGTGCTAGAGATACAGGCCCCGGAAACACA.

A remark on this clone: The read ends 3 residues early relative to the CDR3; the germline J gene fills the gap. The genes are TRBV11-2 and TRBJ1-2; D is unresolved. This CDR3 region has 13 residues. The germline V gene has CDR1 SGHAT and CDR2 FQNNGV. Trimming pared 4 bases from V and 2 bases from J, leaving 8 bases between. CDR3 region: CASSSGPNYGYTF. Partial CDR3 DNA: TGTGCCAGCAGCTCGGGTCCCAACTATGGC.

As to this clone: The read gets to within 3 residues of the CDR3 end, and the germline J gene fills in the rest. The chain links TRBV7-2 to TRBJ2-7; unclear D gene. Germline V gene sequence: CDR1 SGHTA, CDR2 FQGNSA. The CDR3 is 14 residues long. V lost 4 bases and J 1 base, leaving 11 bases between the germline ends. The CDR3: CASSSLASSYEQYF. CDR3 DNA (partial): TGTGCCAGCAGCTCGTTAGCCTCTTCCTACGAG.

Comment on this clone: The read ends 3 residues before the CDR3 terminus; that terminus is restored from the germline J gene. This rearrangement joins TRBV19 to TRBJ2-7; 8 bases are shared with TRBD1. The germline gives CDR1 LNHDA, CDR2 SQIVND (reference sequence). Unmatched junction bases numbered 2, after V lost 3 bases and J lost 1 base. This CDR3 spans 14 amino acids. The covered CDR3 bases are TGTGCCAGTAGTATCGACAGGGGATCCTACGAG. Amino acid sequence: CASSIDRGSYE. The complete CDR3 protein is CASSIDRGSYEQYF.

Concerning this clone: The CDR3 goes on 3 residues after the read ends, and that part is filled in from the germline J gene. The chain employs TRBV7-3 and TRBJ2-2; 8 nucleotides align to TRBD2. This CDR3 comprises 17 residues. Germline V lookup: CDR1 SGHTA, CDR2 FQGTGA. V shed 6 bases, J shed 2 bases, and the junction held 11 bases outside the gene matches. Partial CDR3 DNA: TGTGCCAGCAGACGGGGGGGGCCTAGCGGAAACACCGGGGAG. Encoded protein: CASRRGGPSGNTGE. The entire CDR3 protein reads CASRRGGPSGNTGELFF.